Listed below are T cell receptor beta chains from one sample, sequenced in a study of blood T cells in healthy people across ages. Via MiXCR, TCRdb re-called the 5' RACE reads, giving one row per CDR3 protein. The sample consists of 1,500,000 or so distinct CDR3 sequences, approximately 59% of them appearing once. Sequencing was performed on blood. These receptors all come from a man younger than 35 in good health. CDR3s include the opening cysteine and the closing phenylalanine or tryptophan. Fields, in order: V gene, J gene, D gene, clone size, CDR3 protein, CDR3 DNA. A D gene is named only where the DNA matches it firmly. The listing skips clone size in some rows; elsewhere it reads once, few, many or a size class.

TRBV7-8,TRBJ2-2,TRBD1,-,CASSFPPGQGDSGELFF,TGTGCCAGCAGCTTTCCACCGGGACAGGGGGACTCCGGGGAGCTGTTTTTT
TRBV4-1,TRBJ2-7,-,-,CASSQVDGGSYEQYF,TGCGCCAGCAGCCAAGTAGACGGAGGCTCCTACGAGCAGTACTTC
TRBV27,TRBJ1-1,-,few,CASSFNRRDTEAFF,TGTGCCAGCAGTTTTAACAGGCGGGACACTGAAGCTTTCTTT
TRBV5-1,TRBJ2-3,-,-,CASRITNPTDTQYF,TGCGCCAGCCGAATCACGAACCCCACAGATACGCAGTATTTT
TRBV6-4,TRBJ2-7,-,-,CASSDSLASPQYF,TGTGCCAGCAGTGACTCCTTAGCTTCGCCCCAGTACTTC
TRBV27,TRBJ2-6,-,-,CASSIQGSGANVLTF,TGTGCCAGCAGCATACAGGGATCTGGGGCCAACGTCCTGACTTTC
TRBV3-1,TRBJ2-7,-,-,CASRGDHEQYF,TGTGCCAGCCGTGGAGACCACGAGCAGTACTTC
TRBV5-1,TRBJ2-7,-,-,CASSSGLARVAYEQYF,TGCGCCAGCAGCTCAGGGCTAGCTCGAGTCGCGTACGAGCAGTACTTC
TRBV3-1,TRBJ2-1,-,-,CASSQDIGEDEQFF,TGTGCCAGCAGCCAAGATATAGGGGAGGATGAGCAGTTCTTC
TRBV6-5,TRBJ2-7,-,-,CASSNQQGAYEQYF,TGTGCCAGCAGTAACCAACAGGGAGCCTACGAGCAGTACTTC
TRBV11-1,TRBJ2-5,TRBD2,-,CASSGGGPQETQYF,TGTGCCAGCTCGGGAGGAGGGCCCCAAGAGACCCAGTACTTC
TRBV20-1,TRBJ2-1,-,few,CSARDVAPSPYNEQFF,TGCAGTGCTAGAGATGTAGCTCCCTCCCCCTACAATGAGCAGTTCTTC
TRBV4-1,TRBJ2-1,TRBD2,-,CASSQGGAGGLYRNEQFF,TGCGCCAGCAGCCAAGGGGGTGCGGGGGGGCTATATCGTAATGAGCAGTTCTTC
TRBV12-3/TRBV12-4,TRBJ2-1,-,-,CASQLPGVSATSPEQFF,TGTGCCAGCCAGCTTCCCGGCGTGAGCGCGACTTCTCCTGAGCAGTTCTTC
TRBV27,TRBJ2-7,-,once,CASSLSEDYEQYF,TGTGCCAGCAGTTTATCCGAAGACTACGAGCAGTACTTC
TRBV5-1,TRBJ2-7,-,-,CASSPHGDSYEQYF,TGCGCCAGCAGCCCCCACGGGGACTCCTACGAGCAGTACTTC